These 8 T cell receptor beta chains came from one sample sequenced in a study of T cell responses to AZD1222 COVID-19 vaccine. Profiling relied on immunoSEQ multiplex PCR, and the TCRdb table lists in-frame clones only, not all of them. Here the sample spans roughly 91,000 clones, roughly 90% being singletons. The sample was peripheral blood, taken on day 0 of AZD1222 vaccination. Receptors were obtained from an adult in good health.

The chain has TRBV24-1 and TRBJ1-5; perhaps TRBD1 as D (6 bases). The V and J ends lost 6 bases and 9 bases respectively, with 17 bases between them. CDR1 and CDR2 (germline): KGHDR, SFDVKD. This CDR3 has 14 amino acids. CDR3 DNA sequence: TGTGCCACCAGTACTGCAGGGGAATTAGGGCCCCAGCATTTT. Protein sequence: CATSTAGELGPQHF.

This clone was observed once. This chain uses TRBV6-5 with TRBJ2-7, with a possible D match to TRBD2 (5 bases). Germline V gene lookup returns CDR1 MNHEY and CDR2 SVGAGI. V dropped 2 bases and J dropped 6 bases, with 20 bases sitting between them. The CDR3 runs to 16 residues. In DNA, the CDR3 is TGTGCCAGCAGTTACACCAATAAACCAGGAGGTTCCGAGCAGTACTTC. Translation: CASSYTNKPGGSEQYF.

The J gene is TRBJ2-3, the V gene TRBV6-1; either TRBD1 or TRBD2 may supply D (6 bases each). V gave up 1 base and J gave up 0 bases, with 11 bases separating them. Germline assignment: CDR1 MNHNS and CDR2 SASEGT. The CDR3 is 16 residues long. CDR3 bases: TGTGCCAGCAGTGAAGTACGCGGGACAAGCACAGATACGCAGTATTTT. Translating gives CASSEVRGTSTDTQYF.

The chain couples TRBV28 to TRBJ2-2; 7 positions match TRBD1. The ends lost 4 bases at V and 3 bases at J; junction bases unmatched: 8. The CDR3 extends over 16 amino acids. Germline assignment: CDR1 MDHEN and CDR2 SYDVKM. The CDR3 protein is CASSSEGASHTGELFF. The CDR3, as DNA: TGTGCCAGCAGTTCCGAGGGGGCTAGCCACACCGGGGAGCTGTTTTTT.

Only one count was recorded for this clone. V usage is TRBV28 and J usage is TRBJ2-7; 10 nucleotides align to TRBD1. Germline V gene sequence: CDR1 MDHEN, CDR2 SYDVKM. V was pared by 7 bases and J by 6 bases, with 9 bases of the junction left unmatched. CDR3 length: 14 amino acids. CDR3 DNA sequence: TGTGCCAGCATTCCGGGACAGGGGTTTATCGAGCAGTACTTC. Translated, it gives CASIPGQGFIEQYF. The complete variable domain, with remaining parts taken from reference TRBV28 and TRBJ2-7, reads DVKVTQSSRYLVKRTGEKVFLECVQDMDHENMFWYRQDPGLGLRLIYFSYDVKMKEKGDIPEGYSVSREKKERFSLILESASTNQTSMYLCASIPGQGFIEQYFGPGTRLTVT.

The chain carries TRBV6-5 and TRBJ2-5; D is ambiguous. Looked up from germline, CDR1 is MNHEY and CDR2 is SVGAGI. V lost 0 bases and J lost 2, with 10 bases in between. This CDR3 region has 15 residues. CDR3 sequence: CASSYSVGLQETQYF. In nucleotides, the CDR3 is TGTGCCAGCAGTTACTCGGTAGGCCTACAAGAGACCCAGTACTTC.

In nucleotides, the CDR3 is TGCGCCAGCAGCCACCTCCCGGGGGCAGTAGGTGAAAAACTGTTTTTT. It yields the protein CASSHLPGAVGEKLFF. The chain is built from TRBV4-1 and TRBJ1-4; D is possibly TRBD1 (6 bases). Germline V gene lookup returns CDR1 MGHRA and CDR2 YSYEKL. This CDR3 has 16 amino acids. V was pared by 3 bases and J by 7 bases, with 18 bases between.

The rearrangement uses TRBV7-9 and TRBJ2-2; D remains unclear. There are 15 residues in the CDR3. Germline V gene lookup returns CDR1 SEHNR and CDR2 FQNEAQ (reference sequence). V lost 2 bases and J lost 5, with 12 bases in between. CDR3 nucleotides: TGTGCCAGCAGCTTAAAAGGGCCTGGGACCGGGGAGCTGTTTTTT. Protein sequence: CASSLKGPGTGELFF.